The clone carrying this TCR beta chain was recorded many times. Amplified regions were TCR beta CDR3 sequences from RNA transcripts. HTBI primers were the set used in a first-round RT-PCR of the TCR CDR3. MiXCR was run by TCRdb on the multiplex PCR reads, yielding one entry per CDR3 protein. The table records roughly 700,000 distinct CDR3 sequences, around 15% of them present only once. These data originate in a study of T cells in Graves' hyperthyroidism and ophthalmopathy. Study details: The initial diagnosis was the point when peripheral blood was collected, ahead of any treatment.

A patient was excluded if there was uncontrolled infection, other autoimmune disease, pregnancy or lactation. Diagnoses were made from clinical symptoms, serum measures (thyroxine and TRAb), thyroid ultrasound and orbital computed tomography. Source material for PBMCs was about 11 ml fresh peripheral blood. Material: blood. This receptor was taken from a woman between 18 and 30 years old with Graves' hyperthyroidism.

CDR3 residues: CASSPQVNYGYTF. In nucleotides, the CDR3 is TGTGCCAGCAGCCCGCAGGTGAACTATGGCTACACCTTC. This sequence joins TRBV7-2 and TRBJ1-2; no definite D call. Germline V lookup: CDR1 SGHTA, CDR2 FQGNSA. The CDR3 has 13 residues. V gave up 5 bases and J gave up 2 bases, with 9 bases separating them.